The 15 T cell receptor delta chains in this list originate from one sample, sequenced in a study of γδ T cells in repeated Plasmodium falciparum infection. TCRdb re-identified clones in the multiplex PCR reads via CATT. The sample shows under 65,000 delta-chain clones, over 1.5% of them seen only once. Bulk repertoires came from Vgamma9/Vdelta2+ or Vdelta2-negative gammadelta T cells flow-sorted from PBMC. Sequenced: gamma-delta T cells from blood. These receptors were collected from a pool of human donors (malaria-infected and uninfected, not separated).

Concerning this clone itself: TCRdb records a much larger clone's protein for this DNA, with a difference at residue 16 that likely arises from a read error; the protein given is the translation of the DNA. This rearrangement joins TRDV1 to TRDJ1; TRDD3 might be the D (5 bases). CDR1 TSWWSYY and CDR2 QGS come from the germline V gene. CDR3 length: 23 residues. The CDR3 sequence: CALGELATSLGGISRVYTDKLIF. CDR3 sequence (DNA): TGTGCTCTTGGGGAACTCGCCACGTCACTTGGAGGGATCTCTAGGGTGTACACCGATAAGCTCATCTTT.

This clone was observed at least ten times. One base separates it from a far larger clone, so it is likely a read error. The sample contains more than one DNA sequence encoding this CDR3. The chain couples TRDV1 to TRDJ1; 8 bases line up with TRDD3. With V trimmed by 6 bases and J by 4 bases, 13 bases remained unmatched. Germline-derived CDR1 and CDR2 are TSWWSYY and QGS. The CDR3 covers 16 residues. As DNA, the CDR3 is TGTGCTCTTGGTAGGGCTACCCTGGGGGACAACGATAAACTCATCTTT. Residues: CALGRATLGDNDKLIF.

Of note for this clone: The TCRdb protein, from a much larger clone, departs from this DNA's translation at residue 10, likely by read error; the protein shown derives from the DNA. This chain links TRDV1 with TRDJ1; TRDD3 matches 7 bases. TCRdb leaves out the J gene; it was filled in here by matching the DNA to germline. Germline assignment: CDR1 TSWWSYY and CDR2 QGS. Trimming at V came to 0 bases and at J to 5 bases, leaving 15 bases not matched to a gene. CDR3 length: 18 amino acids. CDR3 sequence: CALGELFPITGYGDKLIF. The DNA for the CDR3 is TGTGCTCTTGGGGAACTGTTCCCTATAACCGGATACGGGGATAAACTCATCTTT.

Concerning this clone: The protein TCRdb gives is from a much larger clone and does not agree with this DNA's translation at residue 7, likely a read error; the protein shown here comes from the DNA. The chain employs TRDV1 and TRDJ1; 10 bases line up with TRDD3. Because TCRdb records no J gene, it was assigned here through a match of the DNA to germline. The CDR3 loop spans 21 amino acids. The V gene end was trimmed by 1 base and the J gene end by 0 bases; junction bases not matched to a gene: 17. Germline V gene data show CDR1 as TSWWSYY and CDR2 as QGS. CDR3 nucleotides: TGTGCTCTTGGGGAACAATTCGGGTACTGGGGGATCTCCTCTGACACCGATAAACTCATCTTT. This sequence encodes CALGEQFGYWGISSDTDKLIF.

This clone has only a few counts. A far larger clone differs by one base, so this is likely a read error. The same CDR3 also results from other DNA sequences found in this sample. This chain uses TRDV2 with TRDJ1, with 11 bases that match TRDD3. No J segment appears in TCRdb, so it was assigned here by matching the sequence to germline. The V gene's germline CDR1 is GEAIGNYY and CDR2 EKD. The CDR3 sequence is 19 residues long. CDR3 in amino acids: CACDTGMGDTDSYTDKLIF. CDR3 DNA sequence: TGCGCCTGTGACACCGGGATGGGGGATACGGATTCGTACACCGATAAACTCATCTTT.

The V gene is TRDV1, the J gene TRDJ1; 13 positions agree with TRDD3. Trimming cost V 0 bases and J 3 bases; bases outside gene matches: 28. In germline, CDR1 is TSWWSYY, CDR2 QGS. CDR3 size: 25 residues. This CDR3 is CALGELVRETSYGPRTGGYADKLIF. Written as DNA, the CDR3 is TGTGCTCTTGGGGAACTGGTTCGGGAGACTTCCTACGGACCGCGTACTGGGGGATACGCCGATAAACTCATCTTT.

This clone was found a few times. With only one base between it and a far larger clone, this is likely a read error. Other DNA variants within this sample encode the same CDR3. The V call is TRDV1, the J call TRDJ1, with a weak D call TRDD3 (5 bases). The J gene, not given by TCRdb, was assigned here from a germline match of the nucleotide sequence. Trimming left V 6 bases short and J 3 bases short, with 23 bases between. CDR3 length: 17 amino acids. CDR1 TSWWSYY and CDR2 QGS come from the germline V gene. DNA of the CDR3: TGTGCTCTTGGAGATCTCACAGGGGGCCCTGCACCCGATAAACTCATCTTT. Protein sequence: CALGDLTGGPAPDKLIF.

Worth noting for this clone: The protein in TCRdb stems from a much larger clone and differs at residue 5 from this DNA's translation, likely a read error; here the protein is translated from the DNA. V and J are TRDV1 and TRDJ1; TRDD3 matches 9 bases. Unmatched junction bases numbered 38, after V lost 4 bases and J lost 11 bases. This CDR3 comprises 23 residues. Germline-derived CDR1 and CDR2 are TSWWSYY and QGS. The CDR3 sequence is CALGVLLLRSSTVLGDNSGGLIF. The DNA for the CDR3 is TGTGCTCTTGGGGTGCTACTTTTAAGGTCTTCTACCGTACTGGGGGACAACTCCGGGGGGCTCATCTTT.

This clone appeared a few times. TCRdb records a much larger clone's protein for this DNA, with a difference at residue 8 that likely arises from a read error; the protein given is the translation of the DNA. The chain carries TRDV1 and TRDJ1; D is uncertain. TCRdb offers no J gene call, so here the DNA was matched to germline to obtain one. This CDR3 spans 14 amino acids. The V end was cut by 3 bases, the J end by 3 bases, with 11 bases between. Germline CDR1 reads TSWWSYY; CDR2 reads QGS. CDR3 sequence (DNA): TGTGCTCTTGGGGATTTAACCAGGGCCGATAAACTCATCTTT. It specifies CALGDLTRADKLIF.

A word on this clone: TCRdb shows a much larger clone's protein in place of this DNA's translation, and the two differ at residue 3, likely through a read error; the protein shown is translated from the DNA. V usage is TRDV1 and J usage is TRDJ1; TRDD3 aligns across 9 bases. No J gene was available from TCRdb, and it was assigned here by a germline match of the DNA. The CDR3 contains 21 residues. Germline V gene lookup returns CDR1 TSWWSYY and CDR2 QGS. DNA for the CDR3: TGTGCTATTGGGGAGGGAACCCTTCGCCCTGCTAGGTGGGGGATAAGCGATAAACTCATCTTT. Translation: CAIGEGTLRPARWGISDKLIF.

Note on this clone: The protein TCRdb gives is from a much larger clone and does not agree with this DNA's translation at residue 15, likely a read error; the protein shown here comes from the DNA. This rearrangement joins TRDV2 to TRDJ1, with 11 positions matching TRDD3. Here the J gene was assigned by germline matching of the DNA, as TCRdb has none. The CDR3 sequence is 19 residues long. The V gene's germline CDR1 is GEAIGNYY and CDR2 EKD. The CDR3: CACDTLGGGYAERTVKLIF. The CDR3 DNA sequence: TGTGCCTGTGACACCCTCGGTGGGGGATACGCGGAAAGGACCGTTAAACTCATCTTT.

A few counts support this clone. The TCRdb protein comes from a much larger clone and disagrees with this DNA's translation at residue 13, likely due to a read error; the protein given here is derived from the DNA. The CDR3 nucleotides are TGTGCCTTTAGCCCCAGACATCCTACGAACCCCTCGGCACTAGTTAAACTCATCTTT. It specifies CAFSPRHPTNPSALVKLIF. The rearrangement links TRDV3 to TRDJ1, with D maybe TRDD2 (6 bases). TCRdb is silent on the J gene; assignment here came from matching the DNA to germline. From germline, CDR1 is TVYSNPD and CDR2 GDNSRS (reference sequence). Deletions cut 0 bases from V and 7 bases from J, with 33 bases between. The CDR3 extends over 19 amino acids.

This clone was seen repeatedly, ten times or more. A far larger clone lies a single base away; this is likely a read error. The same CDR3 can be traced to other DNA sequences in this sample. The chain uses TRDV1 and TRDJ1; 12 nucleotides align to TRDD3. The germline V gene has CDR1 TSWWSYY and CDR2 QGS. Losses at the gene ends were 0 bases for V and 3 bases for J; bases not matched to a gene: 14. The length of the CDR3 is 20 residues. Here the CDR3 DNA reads TGTGCTCTTGGGGAACTGATCCTCTCCCTCTGGGGGATACGGCCCGATAAACTCATCTTT. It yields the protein CALGELILSLWGIRPDKLIF.

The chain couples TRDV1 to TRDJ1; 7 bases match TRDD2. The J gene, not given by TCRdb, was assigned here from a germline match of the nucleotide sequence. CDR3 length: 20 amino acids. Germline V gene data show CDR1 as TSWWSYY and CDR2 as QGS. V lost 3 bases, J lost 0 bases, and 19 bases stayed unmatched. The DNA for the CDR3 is TGTGCTCTTGGGGACCCTTGGCCTTCCTTAGCCCCACGATACACCGATAAACTCATCTTT. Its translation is CALGDPWPSLAPRYTDKLIF.

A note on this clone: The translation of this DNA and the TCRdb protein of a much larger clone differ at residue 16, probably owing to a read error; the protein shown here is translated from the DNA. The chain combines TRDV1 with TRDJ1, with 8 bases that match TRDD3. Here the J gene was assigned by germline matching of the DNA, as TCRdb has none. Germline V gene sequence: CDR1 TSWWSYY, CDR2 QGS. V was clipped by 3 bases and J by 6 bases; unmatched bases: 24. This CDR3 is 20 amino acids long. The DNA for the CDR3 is TGTGCTCTTGGGGATTCGTACTGGGGGTCCACCGGAGTCTGGCCCAATAAACTCATCTTT. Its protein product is CALGDSYWGSTGVWPNKLIF.